The 10 T cell receptor beta chains given below trace back to one sample, sequenced in a study of T-cell memory formation after mild COVID-19. One entry per CDR3 protein results from TCRdb running MiXCR on the 5' RACE reads. Of 450,000 or so distinct CDR3 sequences detected, about 23% appear once; the ten largest clones hold roughly an eighth. Material: PBMCs or a T cell subset sorted from them (not recorded which). Source of these receptors: an adult woman who had mild COVID-19 (a few samples of this study predate the infection). Cell type and time point are not known.

This clonotype was seen only a few times. J is TRBJ2-5 and V is TRBV3-1, with 8 bases identical to TRBD2. CDR1 and CDR2 from the germline V gene are LGHDT and YNNKEL (reference sequence). The CDR3 consists of 12 residues. The J segment lost 8 bases and the V segment lost 6 bases, leaving 5 bases of the junction unmatched. The CDR3: CASSRGLATQYF. In DNA, the CDR3 is TGTGCCAGCAGTCGAGGACTAGCAACCCAGTACTTC.

The gene calls are TRBV5-1 and TRBJ2-6; D not resolved. The V and J ends lost 0 bases and 2 bases respectively, with 6 bases between them. Germline V gives CDR1 SGHRS, CDR2 YFSETQ. The CDR3 is 15 amino acids. CDR3 DNA sequence: TGCGCCAGCAGCTTGGCAGGACCTGGGGCCAACGTCCTGACTTTC. This gives the protein CASSLAGPGANVLTF.

The genes are TRBV7-9 and TRBJ1-3; no definite D call. V gave up 7 bases and J gave up 4 bases, with 17 bases separating them. Germline loops: CDR1 SEHNR, CDR2 FQNEAQ (reference sequence). CDR3 length: 15 residues. As DNA, the CDR3 is TGTGCCAGCACCCCACTCCGGGCGTACGGAAACACCATATATTTT. It codes for CASTPLRAYGNTIYF.

The V call is TRBV7-3, the J call TRBJ2-5; maybe TRBD1 (6 bases). V lost 2 bases and J lost 5, with 15 bases in between. Looked up from germline, CDR1 is SGHTA and CDR2 is FQGTGA. The CDR3 has 15 residues. CDR3 DNA sequence: TGTGCCAGCAGCTTAGCCGGGACAATGGGGGAGACCCAGTACTTC. This sequence encodes CASSLAGTMGETQYF.

The V call is TRBV4-2, the J call TRBJ2-1, with TRBD2 as a possible D gene (6 bases). From germline, CDR1 is LGHNA and CDR2 YNFKEQ. The CDR3 covers 16 residues. Trimming took 1 base from V and 8 from J, leaving 18 bases between them. The CDR3 DNA reads TGTGCCAGCAGCCAAGTCCTCGGGGACTCACGGGATGAGCAGTTCTTC. Translated: CASSQVLGDSRDEQFF.

V usage is TRBV19 and J usage is TRBJ1-5; 11 bases agree with TRBD1. The CDR3 runs to 15 residues. Germline V CDR1 and CDR2: LNHDA, SQIVND (reference sequence). Trimming took 5 bases from V and 4 from J; bases not matched to a gene: 4. The CDR3 protein is CASSVDRGRNQPQHF. The CDR3, as DNA: TGTGCCAGTAGTGTGGACAGGGGGCGAAATCAGCCCCAGCATTTT.

This chain uses TRBV30 with TRBJ2-1, with D uncertain. With 1 base removed from V and 8 bases from J, the gap between germline ends came to 12 bases. This CDR3 region has 13 residues. Germline V lookup: CDR1 GTSNPN, CDR2 SVGIG (reference sequence). The CDR3 loop reads CAWSGLLHHEQFF. The CDR3 DNA reads TGTGCCTGGAGTGGACTGCTGCATCATGAGCAGTTCTTC.

The chain employs TRBV5-4 and TRBJ2-1; D gene ambiguous. V lost 2 bases and J lost 10, with 13 bases in between. Looked up from germline, CDR1 is SGHNT and CDR2 is YYREEE (reference sequence). The length of the CDR3 is 13 residues. The CDR3 DNA reads TGTGCCAGCAGCTTCGCCAAGGGCCTGGAGCAGTTCTTC. Protein product: CASSFAKGLEQFF.

At least ten counts were recorded for this clonotype. The rearrangement links TRBV5-1 to TRBJ1-5; D may be TRBD1 (5 bases). V dropped 0 bases and J dropped 9 bases, with 16 bases sitting between them. Germline-derived CDR1 and CDR2 are SGHRS and YFSETQ. The CDR3 has 15 amino acids. Written as DNA, the CDR3 is TGCGCCAGCAGCTTGGATGGGACCCCTTTGACGCCCCAGCATTTT. It codes for CASSLDGTPLTPQHF.

Only a few counts were recorded for this clonotype. This chain connects TRBV5-1 to TRBJ2-3, with D uncertain. V was cut by 3 bases and J by 2 bases, with 19 bases left in between. The CDR3 covers 17 residues. Germline loops: CDR1 SGHRS, CDR2 YFSETQ. The CDR3 bases are TGCGCCAGCAGCTCATCACCTGTTATGGTCTACACAGATACGCAGTATTTT. The encoded protein is CASSSSPVMVYTDTQYF.